The subject of this entry is one TCR beta chain. Its matching antigen is unknown. V was trimmed by 8 bases and J by 0 bases, leaving 20 bases between them. Per germline, CDR1 WNHNN and CDR2 SYGVQD (reference sequence). The CDR3 extends over 16 amino acids. This specimen belongs to a study of OX40 agonist ivuxolimab in advanced cancers. Study context: Dosing consisted of intravenous ivuxolimab at 0.01 to 10 mg/kg every 2 weeks. Points from the study as a whole: Clonal expansion by week 6 occurred in CD4+ and CD8+ blood T cells (at 0.1 to 3.0 mg/kg). Among T cells, CD8+ cells averaged more expanded clones than CD4+ cells.

Profiled with immunoSEQ multiplex PCR; TCRdb holds only in-frame clones, not every one. This sample has about 100,000 clones, with approximately 89% found just once. V and J are TRBV10-1 and TRBJ2-7; D is perhaps TRBD2 (5 bases). The source is an adult with an advanced solid tumor such as melanoma, head and neck, liver or kidney cancer. The source was CD4+ or CD8+ T cells sorted from blood, collected in a trial of the OX40 agonist ivuxolimab. DNA for the CDR3: TGCGCCAGCGGCGGGCCCCGCCCTAACATCTCCTACGAGCAGTACTTC. It encodes CASGGPRPNISYEQYF.